These 23 T cell receptor beta chains were sequenced from one sample in a study of lymphopenia after photon versus proton radiotherapy (dated by TCRdb to about 2019). The method behind the library was the immunoSEQ multiplex PCR assay. TCRdb stores this immuneACCESS table with in-frame sequences only. Part of the clones is absent; in the studies checked, under half of the shortfall reflects unresolved V genes, and no reason is known for the rest. This sample comprises roughly 25,000 clones, 85% to 90% of them detected only once. The biggest ten clones account for around 5.3% of the sample. The specimen was peripheral blood, collected from a patient treated with photon-based radiotherapy. These receptors all come from a man in his thirties or forties with gastric cancer.

V is TRBV11-1 and J is TRBJ2-1; 7 nucleotides line up with TRBD2. The V segment lost 3 bases and the J segment 3 bases; nucleotides outside the gene matches: 8. The CDR3 is 16 residues long. CDR1 is SGHAT, CDR2 FQDESV, per germline (reference sequence). The CDR3 is CASSFSGGRSYNEQFF. The CDR3 nucleotides are TGTGCCAGCAGCTTTTCTGGCGGGAGAAGCTACAATGAGCAGTTCTTC.

The chain recombines TRBV29-1 with TRBJ2-5; D assignment may be TRBD1 or TRBD2 (5 bases each). Germline CDR1 and CDR2: SQVTM and ANQGSEA. The CDR3 totals 14 residues. Trimming shortened V by 3 bases and J by 4 bases, and 15 bases separated the two germline ends. In DNA form, the CDR3 reads TGCAGCGTTGATGGCAGGGACGTACGAGAGACCCAGTACTTC. The encoded protein is CSVDGRDVRETQYF.

A word on this clone: A read error may account for a junction end that differs from germline. The chain uses TRBV5-6 and TRBJ1-2; 7 nucleotides match TRBD1. The CDR3 sequence is 14 residues long. Germline CDR1 and CDR2: SGHDT and YYEEEE. CDR3: CASSLLDRPYDYTF. The CDR3 DNA follows: TGTGCCAGCAGCTTGCTGGACAGGCCCTATGACTACACCTTC.

The sample holds a few counts of this clone. This chain connects TRBV11-2 to TRBJ2-3; TRBD2 aligns across 14 bases. CDR1 is SGHAT and CDR2 is FQNNGV in the germline V gene. Unmatched junction bases numbered 1, after V lost 5 bases and J lost 3 bases. CDR3 length: 15 residues. CDR3 loop: CASSGTSGGTDTQYF. CDR3 nucleotide sequence: TGTGCCAGCAGCGGGACTAGCGGGGGTACAGATACGCAGTATTTT.

The rearrangement uses TRBV15 and TRBJ2-7; 9 nucleotides agree with TRBD1. The germline V gene has CDR1 LNHNV and CDR2 YYDKDF (reference sequence). The CDR3 is 14 residues long. V shed 1 base and J 5 bases; nucleotides not matched to a gene: 3. The CDR3: CATSRGTGAHEQYF. Written as DNA, the CDR3 is TGTGCCACCAGCAGAGGGACAGGGGCCCACGAGCAGTACTTC.

This clone was picked up a small number of times. The chain couples TRBV5-1 to TRBJ2-3; TRBD2 matches at 15 bases. The CDR3 totals 17 residues. V trimming: 3 bases; J trimming: 5 bases; junction bases outside the gene matches: 7. CDR1 and CDR2 from the germline V gene are SGHRS and YFSETQ. The CDR3 is CASSSRTSGGAVDTQYF. CDR3 DNA: TGCGCCAGCAGCTCCAGGACTAGCGGGGGGGCAGTAGATACGCAGTATTTT.

The V call is TRBV7-2, the J call TRBJ1-1; D gene unclear. From germline, CDR1 is SGHTA and CDR2 FQGNSA. The V end lost 1 base, the J end lost 1 base, and 7 bases lay between the germline ends. The CDR3 length is 14 residues. The DNA of the CDR3 is TGTGCCAGCAGCTTAGGAGAGTGGAACACTGAAGCTTTCTTT. As protein: CASSLGEWNTEAFF.

V and J are TRBV9 and TRBJ2-5; D gene ambiguous. This CDR3 spans 16 amino acids. Trimming took off 0 bases at V and 5 bases at J, with 17 bases between the two ends. Germline-derived CDR1 and CDR2 are SGDLS and YYNGEE. DNA for the CDR3: TGTGCCAGCAGCGTAGCCGGTGGCACCATGGCGGAGACCCAGTACTTC. The encoded protein is CASSVAGGTMAETQYF.

A remark on this clone: The sample carries other DNA sequences with the same CDR3. V is TRBV11-2 and J is TRBJ2-6, with D hard to call. V lost 1 base and J lost 0, with 4 bases in between. The length of the CDR3 is 15 residues. Germline-derived CDR1 and CDR2 are SGHAT and FQNNGV. The CDR3 loop reads CASSLGSSGANVLTF. The CDR3 DNA reads as TGTGCCAGCAGCTTAGGGAGCTCTGGGGCCAACGTCCTGACTTTC. Complete variable domain (other parts from reference TRBV11-2 and TRBJ2-6): EAGVAQSPRYKIIEKRQSVAFWCNPISGHATLYWYQQILGQGPKLLIQFQNNGVVDDSQLPKDRFSAERLKGVDSTLKIQPAKLEDSAVYLCASSLGSSGANVLTFGAGSRLTVL.

CDR3 nucleotide sequence: TGTGCCAGCAGCCCTTCGGGCGGGGGAAGAGAGACCCAGTACTTC. Residues: CASSPSGGGRETQYF. The chain employs TRBV7-3 and TRBJ2-5; 7 bases map to TRBD2. The CDR3 runs to 15 residues. CDR1 and CDR2 from the germline V gene are SGHTA and FQGTGA. The V gene end was trimmed by 5 bases and the J gene end by 4 bases; junction bases not matched to a gene: 10.

The rearrangement joins TRBV2 to TRBJ1-1; TRBD1 agrees at 10 bases. Germline V lookup: CDR1 SNHLY, CDR2 FYNNEI. This CDR3 has 15 amino acids. V was pared by 8 bases and J by 5 bases, with 11 bases of the junction left unmatched. The CDR3 is CASEGGTGDLTEAFF. In DNA form, the CDR3 reads TGTGCCAGCGAGGGGGGGACAGGGGACCTGACTGAAGCTTTCTTT.

This chain joins TRBV19 and TRBJ1-2, with 7 nucleotides matching TRBD1. This CDR3 contains 12 residues. Germline trimming cut 8 bases from V and 5 bases from J; bases unmatched to any gene: 5. The germline CDR1 and CDR2 sequences are LNHDA and SQIVND (reference sequence). The CDR3 reads CASELQGYGYTF. The CDR3 nucleotides read TGTGCCAGTGAGTTACAGGGGTATGGCTACACCTTC.

This chain joins TRBV7-9 and TRBJ1-2, with D unresolved. The CDR3 sequence is 12 residues long. The V end was cut by 5 bases, the J end by 6 bases, with 10 bases between. Germline V lookup: CDR1 SEHNR, CDR2 FQNEAQ (reference sequence). CDR3 DNA: TGTGCCAGCAGCATCGACGGGGATGGCTACACCTTC. This encodes CASSIDGDGYTF. Looking up the rest from reference TRBV7-9 and TRBJ1-2 gives the full variable domain: DTGVSQNPRHKITKRGQNVTFRCDPISEHNRLYWYRQTLGQGPEFLTYFQNEAQLEKSRLLSDRFSAERPKGSFSTLEIQRTEQGDSAMYLCASSIDGDGYTFGSGTRLTVV.

V usage is TRBV5-1 and J usage is TRBJ2-7; no clear D. In germline, CDR1 is SGHRS, CDR2 YFSETQ. Trimming left V 0 bases short and J 4 bases short, with 11 bases between. The CDR3 extends over 14 amino acids. This chain's CDR3 is CASSLEMGRYEQYF. The CDR3 DNA follows: TGCGCCAGCAGCTTGGAGATGGGTAGGTACGAGCAGTACTTC.

This chain links TRBV6-6 with TRBJ2-7, with D perhaps matching TRBD2 (6 bases). The length of the CDR3 is 15 residues. Germline V gene sequence: CDR1 MNHNY, CDR2 SVGAGI (reference sequence). The V and J ends lost 4 bases and 1 base respectively, with 14 bases between them. DNA for the CDR3: TGTGCCAGCAGTTCGGGACCGGCGGGGTCCTACGAGCAGTACTTC. This sequence encodes CASSSGPAGSYEQYF.

The gene calls are TRBV7-9 and TRBJ2-2; tentative D call: TRBD2 (5 bases). CDR1 and CDR2 (germline): SEHNR, FQNEAQ (reference sequence). There are 15 residues in the CDR3. Trimming took off 3 bases at V and 4 bases at J, with 12 bases between the two ends. The CDR3 here is CASSFPGIGTGELFF. As DNA, the CDR3 is TGTGCCAGCAGCTTCCCGGGAATAGGCACCGGGGAGCTGTTTTTT.

The rearrangement joins TRBV7-8 to TRBJ1-1; D is undetermined. The CDR3 has 15 amino acids. CDR1 and CDR2 from the germline V gene are SGHVS and FQNEAQ. Deletions cut 2 bases from V and 0 bases from J, with 10 bases between. This chain's CDR3 is CASSLKRGMNTEAFF. Written as DNA, the CDR3 is TGTGCCAGCAGCTTAAAAAGAGGAATGAACACTGAAGCTTTCTTT.

V usage is TRBV6-1 and J usage is TRBJ2-1, with TRBD1 matching 7 bases. From germline, CDR1 is MNHNS and CDR2 SASEGT. The CDR3 consists of 16 residues. J was trimmed by 5 bases and V by 0 bases; bases with no gene match: 7. CDR3 bases: TGTGCCAGCAGTGAAGCACAGGGGACCGATGACAATGAGCAGTTCTTC. This sequence encodes CASSEAQGTDDNEQFF.

This clone was seen a handful of times. The V and J genes are TRBV18 and TRBJ1-5, with TRBD1 matching over 7 bases. The CDR3 length is 16 residues. The germline CDR1 and CDR2 sequences are KGHSH and LQKENI. With 3 bases clipped from V and 6 bases from J, the junction kept 11 bases outside the gene matches. CDR3 sequence reads: CASSPVPQGSGQPQHF. In DNA form, the CDR3 reads TGTGCCAGCTCACCCGTACCACAGGGGAGCGGTCAGCCCCAGCATTTT.

This chain uses TRBV13 with TRBJ2-1; the D is unclear. The CDR3 consists of 14 residues. The ends were cut back, 5 bases at V and 4 bases at J, with 12 bases in the middle. CDR1 is PRHDT, CDR2 FYEKMQ, per germline (reference sequence). The CDR3 region is CASSPGLRYNEQFF. CDR3 DNA: TGTGCCAGCAGCCCCGGTCTTCGGTACAATGAGCAGTTCTTC.

This chain links TRBV29-1 with TRBJ2-2; D unclear. The V end lost 5 bases, the J end lost 4 bases, and 11 bases lay between the germline ends. The V gene's germline CDR1 is SQVTM and CDR2 ANQGSEA. This CDR3 comprises 13 residues. CDR3 DNA: TGCAGCGTTCGGCAGGATCCCACCGGGGAGCTGTTTTTT. Translation: CSVRQDPTGELFF.

The table lists this clone with a few counts. CDR3 region: CASSTPGTANYGYTF. The CDR3 DNA sequence: TGTGCCAGCAGTACTCCCGGGACAGCTAACTATGGCTACACCTTC. J is TRBJ1-2 and V is TRBV28; TRBD1 aligns across 7 bases. V shed 5 bases, J shed 0 bases, and the junction held 6 bases outside the gene matches. The V gene's germline CDR1 is MDHEN and CDR2 SYDVKM. CDR3 length: 15 residues.

This chain joins TRBV7-2 and TRBJ1-5, with D maybe TRBD1 (5 bases). V lost 1 base and J 7 bases, leaving 8 bases between the germline ends. Looked up from germline, CDR1 is SGHTA and CDR2 is FQGNSA. CDR3 size: 13 residues. CDR3 coding DNA: TGTGCCAGCAGCTTAGACCAGGGACAGCCCCAGCATTTT. Amino acid sequence: CASSLDQGQPQHF.